This TCR beta chain derives from a study of cytomegalovirus exposure and HLA in healthy donors. The CDR3 covers 14 residues. Germline CDR1 is SEHNR and CDR2 is FQNEAQ (reference sequence). With 7 bases removed from V and 1 base from J, the gap between germline ends came to 13 bases. A note on this clone: Its specificity is unknown.

General study points: Association with HLA alleles at 0.05 false discovery rate was found for some 18,000 TCR beta sequences in a later analysis. Certain sequence variants were highly shared and formed a cluster, and this cluster was likely a sequencing artifact. Within an earlier analysis, most TCR beta V segments proved productive either about 90% or about 30% of the time.

Both 60 Vbeta primers and 13 Jbeta primers went into the PCR. Produced via immunoSEQ multiplex PCR; TCRdb's table is partial and in-frame only. This table has 150,000 to 200,000 clones, roughly 73% appearing once. J is TRBJ1-1 and V is TRBV7-9, with D perhaps TRBD1 (5 bases). The specimen sequenced was PBMCs. This TCR derives from a woman aged 40-49 years in good health and CMV-seropositive. In nucleotides, the CDR3 is TGTGCCAGCACCTACAGGTTGCAGAACACTGAAGCTTTCTTT. This translates into CASTYRLQNTEAFF.